These 28 T cell receptor beta chains were sequenced from one sample in a study of blood T cell repertoires in COVID-19. Sequencing was performed with immunoSEQ multiplex PCR; in TCRdb, only in-frame clones are kept and a portion is missing. This table has fewer than 20,000 clones, under 80% appearing once. The sequenced sample was peripheral blood. These receptors came from a man between 65 and 85 years old with active or convalescent COVID-19.

This clone was found once. The chain recombines TRBV28 with TRBJ2-5; D is perhaps TRBD1 (5 bases). The V gene lost 2 bases and the J gene lost 9 bases, with 13 bases spanning the gap. The CDR3 is 13 residues long. The germline CDR1 and CDR2 sequences are MDHEN and SYDVKM. This CDR3 is CASSLVGQGAQYF. The DNA of the CDR3 is TGTGCCAGCAGTTTAGTGGGGCAAGGGGCCCAGTACTTC.

A few counts support this clone. J is TRBJ1-3 and V is TRBV4-2; D gene uncertain. In germline, CDR1 is LGHNA, CDR2 YNFKEQ. The CDR3 runs 17 residues. The germline V and J ends were trimmed by 1 base and 0 bases, with 13 bases remaining between them. The CDR3 sequence: CASSQGSVGLSGNTIYF. The CDR3 coding sequence is TGTGCCAGCAGCCAAGGCTCGGTCGGACTCTCTGGAAACACCATATATTTT.

The chain joins TRBV28 to TRBJ1-3; no clear D gene. Trimming removed 7 bases at V and 1 base at J, with 5 bases between. The CDR3 totals 12 residues. Germline V lookup: CDR1 MDHEN, CDR2 SYDVKM. The CDR3: CASKRSGNTIYF. The CDR3 DNA sequence: TGTGCCAGCAAACGGTCTGGAAACACCATATATTTT.

This clone turned up a few times. V gene TRBV27 combines with J gene TRBJ1-1, with TRBD1 as a possible D gene (5 bases). The germline V gene has CDR1 MNHEY and CDR2 SMNVEV (reference sequence). The V and J ends lost 3 bases and 5 bases respectively, with 13 bases between them. The CDR3 spans 14 residues. CDR3 nucleotides: TGTGCCAGCAGTTTTTGGGGGGAAGTAACTGAAGCTTTCTTT. Protein: CASSFWGEVTEAFF.

In this sample, this clone turned up once. Its ends do not fully match the called genes, so a read error is possible. The chain joins TRBV11-2 to TRBJ2-1; D might be TRBD2 (5 bases). This CDR3 spans 15 amino acids. Germline CDR1 SGHAT, CDR2 FQNNGV. The CDR3 DNA reads as TGTGCCAGCAGCGGCGTGTTGGACTCCAACAATGAGCAGTTCTTC. It specifies CASSGVLDSNNEQFF. Complete variable domain (other parts from reference TRBV11-2 and TRBJ2-1): EAGVAQSPRYKIIEKRQSVAFWCNPISGHATLYWYQQILGQGPKLLIQFQNNGVVDDSQLPKDRFSAERLKGVDSTLKIQPAKLEDSAVYLCASSGVLDSNNEQFFGPGTRLTVL.

The rearrangement joins TRBV4-1 to TRBJ2-1, with 9 bases lining up with TRBD2. CDR1 MGHRA and CDR2 YSYEKL come from the germline V gene. CDR3 length: 18 amino acids. The junction had 10 bases not matched to a gene; V was cut back by 0 bases and J by 4 bases. The CDR3 sequence is CASSQEGLRGGLYNEQFF. The CDR3 nucleotides are TGCGCCAGCAGCCAAGAGGGGCTGCGGGGGGGATTATACAATGAGCAGTTCTTC.

The chain joins TRBV7-2 to TRBJ1-2, with a possible D match to TRBD1 (5 bases). The germline CDR1 and CDR2 sequences are SGHTA and FQGNSA. CDR3 length equals 14 residues. Trimming took 1 base from V and 8 from J, leaving 14 bases between them. CDR3 protein: CASSLGSAGRGYTF. Here the CDR3 DNA reads TGTGCCAGCAGCTTAGGTTCGGCAGGGCGAGGCTACACCTTC. The full variable domain, completed using reference TRBV7-2 and TRBJ1-2, is GAGVSQSPSNKVTEKGKDVELRCDPISGHTALYWYRQSLGQGLEFLIYFQGNSAPDKSGLPSDRFSAERTGGSVSTLTIQRTQQEDSAVYLCASSLGSAGRGYTFGSGTRLTVV.

The rearrangement links TRBV5-1 to TRBJ1-4; 9 positions match TRBD1. Trimming removed 4 bases from V and 7 bases from J; junction bases left unmatched: 8. In germline, CDR1 is SGHRS, CDR2 YFSETQ. This CDR3 region has 15 residues. The CDR3, as DNA: TGCGCCAGCAGCACACAGGGGGCGCTTGGTGAAAAACTGTTTTTT. As protein: CASSTQGALGEKLFF.

This CDR3 reads CASSYSNQILEKLFF. In DNA form, the CDR3 reads TGTGCCAGCAGTTACTCGAACCAGATATTAGAAAAACTGTTTTTT. V and J are TRBV6-5 and TRBJ1-4; unclear D gene. Trimming shortened V by 0 bases and J by 8 bases, and 13 bases separated the two germline ends. This CDR3 is 15 amino acids long. Looked up from germline, CDR1 is MNHEY and CDR2 is SVGAGI.

CDR3 sequence: CASSQELRLDNVEQFF. Written as DNA, the CDR3 is TGTGCCAGCAGCCAAGAATTGAGACTAGACAATGTTGAGCAGTTCTTC. The V and J genes are TRBV3-1 (or the pseudogene TRBV3-2) and TRBJ2-1; possible D gene TRBD2, 6 bases. Germline V CDR1 and CDR2: LGHDT, YNNKEL (reference sequence). The CDR3 runs to 16 residues. The germline V and J ends were trimmed by 0 bases and 9 bases, with 18 bases remaining between them.

The rearrangement joins TRBV9 to TRBJ2-1; possible D gene TRBD1, 6 bases. The CDR3 covers 15 residues. CDR1 and CDR2 from the germline V gene are SGDLS and YYNGEE. V shed 2 bases and J shed 2 bases, with 11 bases lying between them. CDR3 DNA: TGTGCCAGCAGCGTTTCTGGGGGCACCTACAATGAGCAGTTCTTC. Residues: CASSVSGGTYNEQFF.

The rearrangement joins TRBV19 to TRBJ2-1; D may be TRBD1 (5 bases). V gave up 3 bases and J gave up 4 bases, with 13 bases separating them. This CDR3 is built from 15 residues. Germline V gene lookup returns CDR1 LNHDA and CDR2 SQIVND (reference sequence). The CDR3 sequence: CASSMDNRPYNEQFF. For the CDR3, the DNA is TGTGCCAGTAGTATGGACAACAGGCCTTACAATGAGCAGTTCTTC.

The table lists this clone with a few counts. The CDR3 loop reads CASSSGTGRTQPQHF. The CDR3 nucleotides are TGTGCCAGCAGCTCCGGGACAGGGCGAACTCAGCCCCAGCATTTT. The genes are TRBV7-6 and TRBJ1-5, with 9 bases lining up with TRBD1. The V and J ends lost 4 bases and 6 bases, in that order; junction bases with no gene match: 7. This CDR3 contains 15 residues. Germline lookup yields CDR1 SGHVS and CDR2 FNYEAQ.

The sample holds one count of this clone. CDR3 sequence reads: CAWSVFSLAGGEPTSYEQYF. CDR3 DNA sequence: TGTGCCTGGAGTGTATTCTCTCTAGCGGGAGGCGAACCTACCTCATACGAGCAGTACTTC. The chain employs TRBV30 and TRBJ2-7; 11 bases align to TRBD2. The CDR3 covers 20 residues. V lost 0 bases, J lost 4 bases, and 20 bases stayed unmatched. Germline lookup yields CDR1 GTSNPN and CDR2 SVGIG (reference sequence).

The chain recombines TRBV15 with TRBJ2-1, with D possibly matching TRBD2 (7 bases). In germline, CDR1 is LNHNV, CDR2 YYDKDF (reference sequence). V was pared by 5 bases and J by 5 bases, with 19 bases between. The CDR3 runs 16 residues. The CDR3 region is CATSDVGGAGHNEQFF. Here the CDR3 DNA reads TGTGCCACCAGCGACGTAGGGGGGGCTGGACACAATGAGCAGTTCTTC.

J is TRBJ1-2 and V is TRBV10-1; D gene unclear. V gave up 5 bases and J gave up 7 bases, with 11 bases separating them. Germline V gives CDR1 WNHNN, CDR2 SYGVQD (reference sequence). This CDR3 has 12 amino acids. DNA of the CDR3: TGCGCCAGCAGTTCTGAGGGAACTGGCTACACCTTC. Its protein is CASSSEGTGYTF.

The chain joins TRBV7-9 to TRBJ2-3, with D possibly matching TRBD2 (7 bases). The CDR3 totals 16 residues. The germline CDR1 and CDR2 sequences are SEHNR and FQNEAQ (reference sequence). Deletions cut 4 bases from V and 2 bases from J, with 16 bases between. CDR3 DNA sequence: TGTGCCAGCAGCTCGAGAGGGGGGAGGGTCACAGATACGCAGTATTTT. It yields the protein CASSSRGGRVTDTQYF.

This rearrangement joins TRBV30 to TRBJ1-2, with 7 bases aligning to TRBD1. The CDR3 is 14 residues long. CDR1 is GTSNPN and CDR2 is SVGIG in the germline V gene (reference sequence). V gave up 3 bases and J gave up 4 bases; unmatched junction bases: 8. CDR3 coding DNA: TGTGCCTGGAGGGGGGGACAGTCAAGCTATGGCTACACCTTC. This codes for CAWRGGQSSYGYTF.

The CDR3: CASSPTSGSYEQYF. Here the CDR3 DNA reads TGTGCCAGCAGCCCGACTAGCGGGTCTTACGAGCAGTACTTC. This chain links TRBV11-2 with TRBJ2-7; TRBD2 matches at 10 bases. Germline V CDR1 and CDR2: SGHAT, FQNNGV. This CDR3 spans 14 amino acids. J lost 4 bases, V lost 5 bases, and 5 bases had no gene match.

CDR3: CASSYSAGGHTF. Written as DNA, the CDR3 is TGTGCCAGCAGTTACTCGGCAGGGGGCCACACCTTC. The chain combines TRBV6-2 or TRBV6-3 with TRBJ1-2, with TRBD1 identical over 8 bases. Unmatched junction bases numbered 3, after V lost 0 bases and J lost 12 bases. The CDR3 runs 12 residues. From germline, CDR1 is MNHEY and CDR2 SVGEGT.

The chain recombines TRBV7-4 with TRBJ2-1; D perhaps matches TRBD2 (6 bases). With 7 bases removed from V and 0 bases from J, the gap between germline ends came to 13 bases. Germline V lookup: CDR1 SGHVT, CDR2 SQSDAQ. This CDR3 contains 15 residues. The CDR3 protein is CASTGRGISYNEQFF. The CDR3 coding sequence is TGTGCCAGCACCGGCCGGGGGATCTCCTACAATGAGCAGTTCTTC.

The chain carries TRBV5-1 and TRBJ2-1; 11 bases match TRBD2. CDR1 and CDR2 (germline): SGHRS, YFSETQ. V shed 3 bases and J 2 bases; nucleotides not matched to a gene: 7. The CDR3 extends over 17 amino acids. CDR3 sequence: CASSWGGTSGPYNEQFF. The CDR3 region has the DNA TGCGCCAGCAGCTGGGGAGGGACTAGCGGACCCTACAATGAGCAGTTCTTC.

V gene TRBV30 combines with J gene TRBJ2-7; TRBD1 matches 8 bases. V lost 4 bases, J lost 5 bases, and 4 bases stayed unmatched. The CDR3 runs 12 residues. The germline CDR1 and CDR2 sequences are GTSNPN and SVGIG (reference sequence). In DNA, the CDR3 is TGTGCCTGGACGGACAGGGACGACGAGCAGTACTTC. It translates to CAWTDRDDEQYF.

This clone was observed a single time. The chain has TRBV6-4 and TRBJ1-2; TRBD1 matches 7 bases. Trimming at V came to 2 bases and at J to 8 bases, leaving 11 bases not matched to a gene. The CDR3 is made up of 15 amino acids. CDR1 is MRHNA, CDR2 SNTAGT, per germline. This chain's CDR3 is CASSDLVGQPSGYTF. CDR3 sequence (DNA): TGTGCCAGCAGTGACCTTGTGGGACAGCCTTCGGGCTACACCTTC.

The chain carries TRBV20-1 and TRBJ2-5; D not certain. Germline CDR1 and CDR2: DFQATT and SNEGSKA (reference sequence). V gave up 5 bases and J gave up 1 base, with 5 bases separating them. CDR3 length: 11 amino acids. The CDR3 bases are TGCAGTGCTGACTTCCAAGAGACCCAGTACTTC. Translated: CSADFQETQYF.

This rearrangement joins TRBV28 to TRBJ2-7, with 9 positions matching TRBD1. Germline CDR1 is MDHEN and CDR2 is SYDVKM. CDR3 length equals 15 residues. V shed 7 bases and J 0 bases; nucleotides not matched to a gene: 7. CDR3 protein: CASTLGQGFSYEQYF. The CDR3 region has the DNA TGTGCCAGCACTTTGGGACAGGGATTCTCCTACGAGCAGTACTTC.

V usage is TRBV3-1 (or the pseudogene TRBV3-2) and J usage is TRBJ2-7; D is possibly TRBD2 (5 bases). Germline CDR1 is LGHDT and CDR2 is YNNKEL (reference sequence). CDR3 length equals 14 residues. V was clipped by 0 bases and J by 4 bases, with 10 bases between them. The CDR3 nucleotides read TGTGCCAGCAGCCAAGATGTAACGGGATACGAGCAGTACTTC. Protein product: CASSQDVTGYEQYF.

V usage is TRBV2 and J usage is TRBJ2-1; no clear D gene. Trimming shortened V by 2 bases and J by 7 bases, and 6 bases separated the two germline ends. Per the germline V gene, CDR1 is SNHLY and CDR2 is FYNNEI. The CDR3 runs 12 residues. CDR3 coding DNA: TGTGCCAGCAGTGAATATGTTAATGAGCAGTTCTTC. This encodes CASSEYVNEQFF.